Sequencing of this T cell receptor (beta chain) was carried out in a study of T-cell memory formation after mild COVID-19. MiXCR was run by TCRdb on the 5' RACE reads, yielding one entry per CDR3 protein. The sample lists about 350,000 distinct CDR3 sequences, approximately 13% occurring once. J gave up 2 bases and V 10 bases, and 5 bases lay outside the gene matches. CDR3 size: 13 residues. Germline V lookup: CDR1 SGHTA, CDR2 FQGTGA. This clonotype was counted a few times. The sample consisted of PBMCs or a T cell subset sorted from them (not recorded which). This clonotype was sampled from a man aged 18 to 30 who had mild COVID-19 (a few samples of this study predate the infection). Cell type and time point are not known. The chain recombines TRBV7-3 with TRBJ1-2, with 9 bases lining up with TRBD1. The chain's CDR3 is CANRTGVNYGYTF. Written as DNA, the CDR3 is TGTGCCAACAGGACAGGGGTGAACTATGGCTACACCTTC.